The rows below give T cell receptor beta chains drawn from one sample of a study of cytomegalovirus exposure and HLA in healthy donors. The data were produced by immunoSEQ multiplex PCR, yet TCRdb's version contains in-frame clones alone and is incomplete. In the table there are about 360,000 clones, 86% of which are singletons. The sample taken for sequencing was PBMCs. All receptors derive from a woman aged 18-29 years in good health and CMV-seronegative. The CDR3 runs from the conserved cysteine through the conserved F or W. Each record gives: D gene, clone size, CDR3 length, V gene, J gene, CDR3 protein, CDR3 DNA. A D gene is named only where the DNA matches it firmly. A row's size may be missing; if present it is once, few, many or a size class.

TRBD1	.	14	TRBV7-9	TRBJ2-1	CASTDRDLYNEQFF	TGTGCCAGCACCGACAGGGACCTCTACAATGAGCAGTTCTTC
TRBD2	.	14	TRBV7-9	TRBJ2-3	CASTGGPNTDTQYF	TGTGCCAGCACGGGAGGGCCCAACACAGATACGCAGTATTTT
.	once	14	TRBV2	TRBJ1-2	CASSRPGITNGYTF	TGTGCCAGCAGCCGACCGGGAATCACGAATGGCTACACCTTC
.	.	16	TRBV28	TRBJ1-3	CASSLHDRYSGNTIYF	TGTGCCAGCAGTCTCCACGACAGGTACTCTGGAAACACCATATATTTT
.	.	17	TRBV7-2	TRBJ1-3	CASSLGGNRAGGNTIYF	TGTGCCAGCAGCTTAGGAGGAAACAGGGCTGGTGGAAACACCATATATTTT
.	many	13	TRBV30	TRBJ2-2	CAWSGAGSGELFF	TGTGCCTGGAGCGGGGCGGGATCCGGGGAGCTGTTTTTT
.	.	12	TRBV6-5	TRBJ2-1	CASSYPQGVKFF	TGTGCCAGCAGTTACCCACAGGGAGTTAAGTTCTTC
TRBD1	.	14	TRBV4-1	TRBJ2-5	CASSTGGGGETQYF	TGCGCCAGCAGTACAGGGGGCGGGGGAGAGACCCAGTACTTC
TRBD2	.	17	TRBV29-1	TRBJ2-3	CSVPLLAGVRGTDTQYF	TGCAGCGTTCCCTTATTAGCGGGAGTTCGGGGCACAGATACGCAGTATTTT
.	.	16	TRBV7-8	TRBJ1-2	CASSLGASAGVNGYTF	TGTGCCAGCAGCTTAGGGGCCTCGGCAGGGGTGAACGGCTACACCTTC
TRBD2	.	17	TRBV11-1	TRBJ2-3	CASSTRRTSGEADTQYF	TGTGCCAGCAGCACACGTCGGACTAGCGGGGAGGCAGATACGCAGTATTTT
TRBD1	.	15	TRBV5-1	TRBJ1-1	CASSRTRDRGTEAFF	TGCGCCAGCAGCCGAACCCGGGACAGGGGCACTGAAGCTTTCTTT
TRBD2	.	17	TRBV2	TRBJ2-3	CASSDPGLAGESGTQYF	TGTGCCAGCAGTGACCCTGGACTAGCGGGAGAAAGTGGTACGCAGTATTTT
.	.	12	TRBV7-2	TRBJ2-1	CASSFRRDEQFF	TGTGCCAGCAGCTTTAGGCGGGATGAGCAGTTCTTC
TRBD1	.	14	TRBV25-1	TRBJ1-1	CASSVDRESTEAFF	TGTGCCAGCAGTGTCGACAGGGAGAGCACTGAAGCTTTCTTT
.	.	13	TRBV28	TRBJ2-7	CASSLGQGYEQYF	TGTGCCAGCAGCTTGGGACAAGGCTACGAGCAGTACTTC
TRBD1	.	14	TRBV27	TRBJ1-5	CASSPGQGGQPQHF	TGTGCCAGCAGTCCCGGACAGGGGGGTCAGCCCCAGCATTTT
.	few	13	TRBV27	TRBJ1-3	CASSLSAGNTIYF	TGTGCCAGCAGTTTATCGGCCGGAAACACCATATATTTT
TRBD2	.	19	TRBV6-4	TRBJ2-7	CASSGPGGEVAGAAYEQYF	TGTGCCAGCAGTGGCCCCGGGGGGGAAGTAGCGGGGGCCGCCTACGAGCAGTACTTC
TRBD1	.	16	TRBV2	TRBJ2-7	CASSGARQGIPYEQYF	TGTGCCAGCAGTGGGGCCCGACAGGGGATCCCCTACGAGCAGTACTTC
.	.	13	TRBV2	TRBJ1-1	CASSATYYTEAFF	TGTGCCAGCAGTGCAACATATTACACTGAAGCTTTCTTT
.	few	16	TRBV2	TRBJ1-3	CASSVMGPATGNTIYF	TGTGCCAGCAGTGTGATGGGCCCGGCGACTGGAAACACCATATATTTT
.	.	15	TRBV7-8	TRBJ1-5	CASSAGDPSNQPQHF	TGTGCCAGCAGCGCAGGGGACCCGAGCAATCAGCCCCAGCATTTT
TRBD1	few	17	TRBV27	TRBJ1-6	CASSFRQGAAVDSPLHF	TGTGCCAGCAGTTTTAGACAGGGGGCGGCGGTTGATTCACCCCTCCACTTT
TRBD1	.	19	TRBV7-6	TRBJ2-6	CASSLVLQGATTGANVLTF	TGTGCCAGCAGCTTAGTCCTCCAGGGGGCAACTACTGGGGCCAACGTCCTGACTTTC
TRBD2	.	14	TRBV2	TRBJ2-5	CAGYSGGAPKTQYF	TGTGCCGGGTATAGCGGGGGGGCACCAAAGACCCAGTACTTC
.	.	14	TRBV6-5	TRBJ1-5	CASRPPGGNQPQHF	TGTGCCAGCAGGCCTCCAGGGGGCAATCAGCCCCAGCATTTT
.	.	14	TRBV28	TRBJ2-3	CASSFTRSTDTQYF	TGTGCCAGCAGTTTTACCAGATCCACAGATACGCAGTATTTT
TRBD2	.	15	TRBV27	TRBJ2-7	CASSFGREEPGEQYF	TGTGCCAGCAGTTTTGGGCGGGAGGAACCGGGTGAGCAGTACTTC
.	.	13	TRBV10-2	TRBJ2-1	CASSEGRRNEQFF	TGCGCCAGCAGTGAGGGCAGGCGTAATGAGCAGTTCTTC
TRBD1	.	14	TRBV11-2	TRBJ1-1	CASSLERQGTEAFF	TGTGCCAGCAGCTTAGAGAGACAGGGCACTGAAGCTTTCTTT
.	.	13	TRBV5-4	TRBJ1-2	CASSLAREVIYTF	TGTGCCAGCAGCTTGGCCCGGGAGGTCATCTACACCTTC
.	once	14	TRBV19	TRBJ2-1	CASSLQDNYNEQFF	TGTGCCAGTTCCCTTCAAGACAACTACAATGAGCAGTTCTTC
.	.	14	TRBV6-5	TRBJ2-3	CASSYSSSTDTQYF	TGTGCCAGCAGTTACTCGTCTAGCACAGATACGCAGTATTTT
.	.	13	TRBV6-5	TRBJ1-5	CASSLLGGQPQHF	TGTGCCAGCAGTCTTCTAGGCGGTCAGCCCCAGCATTTT
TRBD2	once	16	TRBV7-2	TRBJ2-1	CASSPFGAGGPNEQFF	TGTGCCAGCAGCCCGTTTGGCGCGGGAGGGCCCAATGAGCAGTTCTTC
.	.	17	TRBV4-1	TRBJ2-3	CASSPKGVVVGPDTQYF	TGCGCCAGCAGTCCCAAAGGGGTAGTGGTGGGCCCAGATACGCAGTATTTT
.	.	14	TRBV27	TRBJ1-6	CASSSGSYNSPLHF	TGTGCCAGCAGTTCCGGCTCCTATAATTCACCCCTCCACTTT
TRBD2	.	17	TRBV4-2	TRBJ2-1	CASSQDRGLAGGGEQFF	TGTGCCAGCAGCCAAGATAGGGGGCTAGCGGGAGGCGGTGAGCAGTTCTTC
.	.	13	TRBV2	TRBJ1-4	CASSWDITEKLFF	TGTGCCAGCAGTTGGGACATTACGGAAAAACTGTTTTTT
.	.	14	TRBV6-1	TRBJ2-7	CASSELGGAYEQYF	TGTGCCAGCAGTGAATTAGGAGGGGCCTACGAGCAGTACTTC
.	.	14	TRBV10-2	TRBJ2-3	CASSDDYLTDTQYF	TGCGCCAGCAGTGACGACTATCTGACAGATACGCAGTATTTT
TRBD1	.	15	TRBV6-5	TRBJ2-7	CASSYPRDRSYEQYF	TGTGCCAGCAGTTACCCCCGGGACAGATCCTACGAGCAGTACTTC
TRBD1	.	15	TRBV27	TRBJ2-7	CASSLTQGASYEQYF	TGTGCCAGCAGTTTAACCCAGGGGGCCTCCTACGAGCAGTACTTC
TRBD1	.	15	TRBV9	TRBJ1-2	CASSVSDRGGYGYTF	TGTGCCAGCAGCGTATCGGACAGGGGCGGCTATGGCTACACCTTC
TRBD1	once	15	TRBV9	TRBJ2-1	CASSVGTGGGNEQFF	TGTGCCAGCAGCGTCGGGACAGGGGGCGGGAATGAGCAGTTCTTC
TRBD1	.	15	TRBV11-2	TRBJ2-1	CASSLSGTGSFGQFF	TGTGCCAGCAGCTTATCAGGGACAGGGAGTTTTGGGCAGTTCTTC
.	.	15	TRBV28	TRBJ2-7	CASTQLSRSGYEQYF	TGTGCCAGCACCCAATTATCTAGAAGCGGCTACGAGCAGTACTTC
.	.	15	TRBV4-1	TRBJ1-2	CASSQADRINYGYTF	TGCGCCAGCAGCCAAGCCGACAGGATTAACTATGGCTACACCTTC
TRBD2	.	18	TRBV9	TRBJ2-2	CASSVGLAGGSNTGELFF	TGTGCCAGCAGCGTAGGACTAGCGGGAGGGTCGAACACCGGGGAGCTGTTTTTT
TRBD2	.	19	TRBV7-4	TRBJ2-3	CASSLQPAGTSGGVDTQYF	TGTGCCAGCAGCTTACAACCAGCCGGGACTAGCGGGGGAGTAGATACGCAGTATTTT